The entry below gives a single T cell receptor beta chain sequence along with its context. Its antigen is not known. The trim removed 2 bases at V and 5 bases at J, leaving 2 bases unmatched. The CDR3 runs to 15 residues. Per the germline V gene, CDR1 is SEHNR and CDR2 is FQNEAQ (reference sequence). The entry originates in a study of vaccination effects on CD4 cells after COVID-19. Overall study findings and caveats: The study had few convalescent patients and no early post-infection timepoints. By a late point after vaccination, infection- and vaccine-induced clones had shrunk markedly through clonal contraction.

The assay was immunoSEQ multiplex PCR, and TCRdb's table has in-frame clones only and misses some. The sample lists about 80,000 clones; under 85% were seen once. ViraFEST assay sequencing came after antigen-specific CD4+ T cells were expanded with viral peptide pools. Upon completion of 10 to 11 days in culture, CD4+ T cells were isolated. Either the BNT162b2 or mRNA-1273 vaccine was given to participants in two doses. The gene calls are TRBV7-9 and TRBJ2-1, with 11 bases matching TRBD2. This TCR came from a human donor who received a COVID-19 vaccine. The sample here was CD4+ T cells from PBMCs cultured with HCoV-OC43 spike peptides, taken after COVID-19 vaccination. Subset denoted: HCoV-OC43 spike overlapping peptide pool stimulation. The CDR3, as DNA: TGTGCCAGCAGCTTACCGACTAGCGGGGACAATGAGCAGTTCTTC. This translates into CASSLPTSGDNEQFF. Complete variable domain (other parts from reference TRBV7-9 and TRBJ2-1): DTGVSQNPRHKITKRGQNVTFRCDPISEHNRLYWYRQTLGQGPEFLTYFQNEAQLEKSRLLSDRFSAERPKGSFSTLEIQRTEQGDSAMYLCASSLPTSGDNEQFFGPGTRLTVL.